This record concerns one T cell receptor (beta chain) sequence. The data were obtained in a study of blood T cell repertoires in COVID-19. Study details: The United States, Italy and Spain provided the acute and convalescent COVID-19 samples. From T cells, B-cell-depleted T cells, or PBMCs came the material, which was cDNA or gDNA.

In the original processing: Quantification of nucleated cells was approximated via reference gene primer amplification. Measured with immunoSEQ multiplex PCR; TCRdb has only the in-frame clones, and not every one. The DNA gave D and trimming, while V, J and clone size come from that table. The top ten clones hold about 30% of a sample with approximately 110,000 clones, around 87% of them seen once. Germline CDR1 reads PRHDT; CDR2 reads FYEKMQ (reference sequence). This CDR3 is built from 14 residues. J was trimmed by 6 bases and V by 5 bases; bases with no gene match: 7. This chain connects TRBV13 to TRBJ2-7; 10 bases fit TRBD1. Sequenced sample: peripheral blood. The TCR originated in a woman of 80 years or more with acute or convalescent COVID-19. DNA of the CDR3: TGTGCCAGCAGCCCGGGACAGGGGATGTTCGAGCAGTACTTC. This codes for CASSPGQGMFEQYF.